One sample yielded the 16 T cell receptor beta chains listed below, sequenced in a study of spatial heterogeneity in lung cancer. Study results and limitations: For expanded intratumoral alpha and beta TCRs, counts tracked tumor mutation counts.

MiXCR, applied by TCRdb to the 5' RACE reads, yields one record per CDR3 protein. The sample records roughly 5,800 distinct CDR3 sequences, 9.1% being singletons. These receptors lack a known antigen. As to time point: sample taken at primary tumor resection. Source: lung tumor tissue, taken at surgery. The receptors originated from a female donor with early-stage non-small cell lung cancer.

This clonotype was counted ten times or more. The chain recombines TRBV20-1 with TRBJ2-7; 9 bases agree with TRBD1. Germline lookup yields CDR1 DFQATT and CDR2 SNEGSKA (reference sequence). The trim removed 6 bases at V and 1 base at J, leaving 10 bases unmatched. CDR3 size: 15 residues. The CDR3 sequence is CSARRQGGISYEQYF. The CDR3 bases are TGCAGTGCGAGGCGACAGGGGGGGATTTCCTACGAGCAGTACTTC.

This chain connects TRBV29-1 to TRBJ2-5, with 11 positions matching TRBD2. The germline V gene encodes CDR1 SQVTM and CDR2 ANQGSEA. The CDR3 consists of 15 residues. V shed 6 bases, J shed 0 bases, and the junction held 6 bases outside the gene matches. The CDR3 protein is CSVSGTSGDQETQYF. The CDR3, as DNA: TGCAGCGTAAGTGGGACTAGCGGAGACCAAGAGACCCAGTACTTC.

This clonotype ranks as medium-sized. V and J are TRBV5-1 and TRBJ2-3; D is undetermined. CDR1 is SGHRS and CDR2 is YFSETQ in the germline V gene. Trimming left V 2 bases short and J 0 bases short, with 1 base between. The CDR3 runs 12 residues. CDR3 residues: CASSLSTDTQYF. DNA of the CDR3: TGCGCCAGCAGCTTAAGCACAGATACGCAGTATTTT.

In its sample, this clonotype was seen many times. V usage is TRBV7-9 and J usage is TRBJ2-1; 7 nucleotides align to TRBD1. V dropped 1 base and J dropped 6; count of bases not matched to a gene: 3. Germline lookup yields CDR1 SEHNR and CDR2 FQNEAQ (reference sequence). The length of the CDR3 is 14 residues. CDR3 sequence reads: CASSLGPGGNEQFF. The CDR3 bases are TGTGCCAGCAGCTTAGGCCCAGGGGGCAATGAGCAGTTCTTC.

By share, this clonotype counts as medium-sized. This CDR3 is CASSKRSAMNTEAFF. The CDR3 bases are TGTGCCAGCAGCAAAAGGAGCGCAATGAACACTGAAGCTTTCTTT. This chain uses TRBV21-1 with TRBJ1-1. TRBV21-1 is noted as a pseudogene. This CDR3 has 15 residues.

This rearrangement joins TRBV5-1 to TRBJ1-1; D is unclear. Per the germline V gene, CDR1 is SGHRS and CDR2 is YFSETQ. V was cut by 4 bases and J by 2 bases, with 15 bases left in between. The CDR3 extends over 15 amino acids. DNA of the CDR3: TGCGCCAGCAGCGACCGCAGGTCCTTAAACACTGAAGCTTTCTTT. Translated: CASSDRRSLNTEAFF.

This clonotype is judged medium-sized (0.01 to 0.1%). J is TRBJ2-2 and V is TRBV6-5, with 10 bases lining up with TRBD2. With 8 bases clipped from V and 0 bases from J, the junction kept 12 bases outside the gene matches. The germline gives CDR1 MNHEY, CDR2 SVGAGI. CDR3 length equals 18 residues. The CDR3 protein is CASRRTSGAFANTGELFF. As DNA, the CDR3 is TGTGCCAGCCGGAGGACTAGCGGAGCGTTCGCGAACACCGGGGAGCTGTTTTTT.

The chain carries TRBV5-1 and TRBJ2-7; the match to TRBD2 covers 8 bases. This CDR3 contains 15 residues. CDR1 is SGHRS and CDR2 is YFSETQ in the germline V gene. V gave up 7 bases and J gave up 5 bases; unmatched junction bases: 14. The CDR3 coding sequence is TGCGCCAGCCGCACGGGGGGGACCGGGATGGACGAGCAGTACTTC. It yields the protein CASRTGGTGMDEQYF.

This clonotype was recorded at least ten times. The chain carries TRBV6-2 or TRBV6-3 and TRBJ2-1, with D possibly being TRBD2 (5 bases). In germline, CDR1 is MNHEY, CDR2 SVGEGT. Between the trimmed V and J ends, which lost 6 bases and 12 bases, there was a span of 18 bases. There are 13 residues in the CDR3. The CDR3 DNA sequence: TGTGCCAGCAGACCCTCCTCAACTAGGAGGCAGTTCTTC. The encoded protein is CASRPSSTRRQFF.

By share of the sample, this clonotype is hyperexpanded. The CDR3 loop is CASSSGLAGGFTDTQYF. As DNA, the CDR3 is TGTGCCAGCAGCTCGGGACTAGCGGGGGGATTCACAGATACGCAGTATTTT. V and J are TRBV12-3 or TRBV12-4 and TRBJ2-3; 15 bases line up with TRBD2. The CDR3 has 17 amino acids. The junction had 6 bases not matched to a gene; V was cut back by 6 bases and J by 2 bases.

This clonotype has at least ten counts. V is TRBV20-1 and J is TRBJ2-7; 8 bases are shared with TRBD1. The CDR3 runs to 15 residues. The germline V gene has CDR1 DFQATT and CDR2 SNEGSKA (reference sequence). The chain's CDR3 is CRAHNRGTGEYEQYF. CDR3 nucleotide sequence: TGCAGGGCTCATAACCGGGGGACAGGAGAATACGAGCAGTACTTC.

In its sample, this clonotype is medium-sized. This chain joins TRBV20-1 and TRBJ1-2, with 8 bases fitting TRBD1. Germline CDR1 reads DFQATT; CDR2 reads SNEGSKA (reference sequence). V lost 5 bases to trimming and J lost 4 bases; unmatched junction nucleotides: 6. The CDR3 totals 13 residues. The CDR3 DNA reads TGCAGTGCTGGGACAGGCGCGGGCTATGGCTACACCTTC. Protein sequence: CSAGTGAGYGYTF.

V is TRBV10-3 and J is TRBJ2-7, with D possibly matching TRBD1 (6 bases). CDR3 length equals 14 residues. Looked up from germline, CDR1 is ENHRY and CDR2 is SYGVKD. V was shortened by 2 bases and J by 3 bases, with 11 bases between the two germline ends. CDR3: CAISEGGFSYEQYF. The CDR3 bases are TGTGCCATCAGTGAGGGGGGCTTCAGCTACGAGCAGTACTTC.

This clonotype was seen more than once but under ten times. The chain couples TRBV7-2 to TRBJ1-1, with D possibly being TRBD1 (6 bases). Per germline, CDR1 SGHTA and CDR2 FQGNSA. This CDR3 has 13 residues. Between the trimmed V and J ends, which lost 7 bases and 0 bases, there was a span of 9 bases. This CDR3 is CASTGQMNTEAFF. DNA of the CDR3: TGTGCCAGCACCGGACAGATGAACACTGAAGCTTTCTTT.

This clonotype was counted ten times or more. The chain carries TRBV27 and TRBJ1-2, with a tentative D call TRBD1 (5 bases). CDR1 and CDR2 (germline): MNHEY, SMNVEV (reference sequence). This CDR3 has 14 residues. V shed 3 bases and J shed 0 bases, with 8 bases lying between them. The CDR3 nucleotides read TGTGCCAGCAGTTTGGGGACTTCTAACTATGGCTACACCTTC. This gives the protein CASSLGTSNYGYTF.

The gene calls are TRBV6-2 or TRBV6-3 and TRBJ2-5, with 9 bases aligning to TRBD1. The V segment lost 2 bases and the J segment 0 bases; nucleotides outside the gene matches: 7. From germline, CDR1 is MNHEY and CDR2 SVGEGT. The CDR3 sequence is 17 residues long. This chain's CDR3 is CASSYPGQGSHQETQYF. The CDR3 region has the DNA TGTGCCAGCAGTTACCCGGGACAGGGTAGTCACCAAGAGACCCAGTACTTC.